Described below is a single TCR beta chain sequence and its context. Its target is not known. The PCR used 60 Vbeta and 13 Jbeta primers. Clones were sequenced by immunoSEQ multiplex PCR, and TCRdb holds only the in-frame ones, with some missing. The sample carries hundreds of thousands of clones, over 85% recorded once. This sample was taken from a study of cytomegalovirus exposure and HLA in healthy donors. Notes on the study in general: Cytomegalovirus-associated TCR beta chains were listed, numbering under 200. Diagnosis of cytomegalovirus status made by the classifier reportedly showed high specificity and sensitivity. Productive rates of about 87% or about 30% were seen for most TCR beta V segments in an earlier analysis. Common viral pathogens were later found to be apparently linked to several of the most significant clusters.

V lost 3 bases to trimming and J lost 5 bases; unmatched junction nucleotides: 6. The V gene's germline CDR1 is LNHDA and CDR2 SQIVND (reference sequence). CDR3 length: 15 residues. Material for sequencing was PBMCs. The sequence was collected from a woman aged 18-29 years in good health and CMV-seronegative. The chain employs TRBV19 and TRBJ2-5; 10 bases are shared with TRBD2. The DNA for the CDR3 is TGTGCCAGTAGTATTGGACTAGCGGCCTGGGAGACCCAGTACTTC. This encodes CASSIGLAAWETQYF.